This note documents a single TCR beta chain sequence. The sample belongs to a study of blood T cell repertoires in COVID-19. Study-wide background: There were acute and convalescent COVID-19 samples, and they came from the United States, Italy and Spain.

Per the original methods: Reference gene primer amplification yielded estimated nucleated cell counts. This table comes from immunoSEQ multiplex PCR, and its TCRdb copy is limited to in-frame clones, with some not included. V and J calls plus clone size are reproduced from that table; the DNA served to infer D and trimming. The sample shows fewer than 250,000 clones, about 83% of them seen only once. Sequencing used peripheral blood. The receptor's source is a human donor in a cohort sampled during active COVID-19.

CDR3 residues: CASRLLAGASADTQYF. Here the CDR3 DNA reads TGCGCCAGCAGACTCCTAGCGGGAGCTAGTGCAGATACGCAGTATTTT. The chain carries TRBV5-1 and TRBJ2-3, with 10 bases fitting TRBD2. The CDR3 is 16 residues long. Germline V gives CDR1 SGHRS, CDR2 YFSETQ. Trimming cost V 5 bases and J 4 bases; bases outside gene matches: 10. Based on the CDR3 plus reference TRBV5-1 and TRBJ2-3, the full variable domain is KAGVTQTPRYLIKTRGQQVTLSCSPISGHRSVSWYQQTPGQGLQFLFEYFSETQRNKGNFPGRFSGRQFSNSRSEMNVSTLELGDSALYLCASRLLAGASADTQYFGPGTRLTVL.